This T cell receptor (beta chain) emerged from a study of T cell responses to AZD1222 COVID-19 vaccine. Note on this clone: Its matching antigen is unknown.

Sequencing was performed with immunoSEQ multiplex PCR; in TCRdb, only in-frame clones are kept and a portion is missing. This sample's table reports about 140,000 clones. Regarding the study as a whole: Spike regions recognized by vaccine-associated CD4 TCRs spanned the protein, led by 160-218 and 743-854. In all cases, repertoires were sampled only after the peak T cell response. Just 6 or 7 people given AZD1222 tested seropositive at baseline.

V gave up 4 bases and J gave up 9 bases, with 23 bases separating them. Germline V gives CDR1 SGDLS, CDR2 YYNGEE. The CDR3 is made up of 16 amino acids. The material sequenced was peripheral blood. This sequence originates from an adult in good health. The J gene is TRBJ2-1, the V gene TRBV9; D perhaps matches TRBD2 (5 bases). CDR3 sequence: CASSLDPNVIASEQFF. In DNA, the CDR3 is TGTGCCAGCAGCCTTGACCCCAATGTCATAGCGAGTGAGCAGTTCTTC.